This entry concerns a single T cell receptor beta chain. The sample originates from a study of T cells in Graves' hyperthyroidism and ophthalmopathy. The TCR beta CDR3 regions underwent amplification using RNA transcripts as the source. A first-round RT-PCR of the TCR CDR3 used the HTBI primer set. TCRdb independently ran MiXCR on the multiplex PCR reads; one entry per CDR3 protein. The sample contains hundreds of thousands of distinct CDR3 sequences, less than 25% of which appear only once. CDR1 DFQATT and CDR2 SNEGSKA come from the germline V gene (reference sequence). Trimming removed 0 bases at V and 6 bases at J, with 12 bases between. The CDR3 spans 15 residues.

The specimen was blood. The receptor comes from a young man with Graves' ophthalmopathy. The V call is TRBV20-1, the J call TRBJ1-6; D uncertain. CDR3 amino acids: CSARERGSFNSPLHF. The CDR3 bases are TGCAGTGCTAGAGAGCGAGGCAGCTTTAATTCACCCCTCCACTTT.